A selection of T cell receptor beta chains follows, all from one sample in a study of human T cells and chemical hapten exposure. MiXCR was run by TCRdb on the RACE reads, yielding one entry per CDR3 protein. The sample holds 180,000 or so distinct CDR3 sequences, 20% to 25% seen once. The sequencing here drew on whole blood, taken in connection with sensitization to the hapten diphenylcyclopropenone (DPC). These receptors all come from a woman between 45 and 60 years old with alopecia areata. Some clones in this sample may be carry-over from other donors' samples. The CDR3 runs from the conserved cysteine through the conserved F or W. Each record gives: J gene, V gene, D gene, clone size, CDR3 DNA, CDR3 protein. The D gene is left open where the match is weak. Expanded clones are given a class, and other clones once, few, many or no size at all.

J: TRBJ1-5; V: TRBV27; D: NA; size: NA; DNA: TGTGCCAGCAAGGCACAGAGCAATCAGCCCCAGCATTTT; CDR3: CASKAQSNQPQHF
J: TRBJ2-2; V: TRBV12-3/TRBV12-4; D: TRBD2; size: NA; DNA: TGTGCCAGCAGTTTAAAACTAGCGGAGGGGACCGGGGAGCTGTTTTTT; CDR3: CASSLKLAEGTGELFF
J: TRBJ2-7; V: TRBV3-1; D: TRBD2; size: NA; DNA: TGTGCCAGCAGCCAGCGGGATGGTTCTAGCGGGAAGGACGAGCAGTACTTC; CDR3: CASSQRDGSSGKDEQYF
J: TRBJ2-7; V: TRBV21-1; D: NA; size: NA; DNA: TGTGCCAGCAGCAGCAGGGCCCACGAGCAGTACTTC; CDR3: CASSSRAHEQYF
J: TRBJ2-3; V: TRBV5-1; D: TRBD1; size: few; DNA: TGCGCCAGCAACAAGAGGACAGGGAGAACAGATACGCAGTATTTT; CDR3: CASNKRTGRTDTQYF
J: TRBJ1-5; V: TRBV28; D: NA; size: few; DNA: TGTGCCAGCATTGAAGCAGGGTCAGAGGTTCATCAGCCCCAGCATTTT; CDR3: CASIEAGSEVHQPQHF
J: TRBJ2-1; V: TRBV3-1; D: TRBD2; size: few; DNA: TGTGCCAGCAGCCAGGGGCTAGCGGTTTCCAATGAGCAGTTCTTC; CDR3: CASSQGLAVSNEQFF
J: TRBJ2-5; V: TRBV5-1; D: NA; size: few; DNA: TGCGCCAGCAGCTTGGGACGGGCCCAAGAGACCCAGTACTTC; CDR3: CASSLGRAQETQYF
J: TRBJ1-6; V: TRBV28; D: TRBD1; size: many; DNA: TGTGCCAGCCTTACCTCTACACAGGGGAATAATTCACCCCTCCACTTT; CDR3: CASLTSTQGNNSPLHF
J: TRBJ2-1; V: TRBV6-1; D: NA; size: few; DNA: TGTGCCAGCAGTAGGGAGCGAGGGAGGACCTACAATGAGCAGTTCTTC; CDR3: CASSRERGRTYNEQFF
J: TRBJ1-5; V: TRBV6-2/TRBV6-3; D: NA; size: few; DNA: TGTGCCAGCAGTTGGGGAACGGGAGGCGTCAATCAGCCCCAGCATTTT; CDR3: CASSWGTGGVNQPQHF